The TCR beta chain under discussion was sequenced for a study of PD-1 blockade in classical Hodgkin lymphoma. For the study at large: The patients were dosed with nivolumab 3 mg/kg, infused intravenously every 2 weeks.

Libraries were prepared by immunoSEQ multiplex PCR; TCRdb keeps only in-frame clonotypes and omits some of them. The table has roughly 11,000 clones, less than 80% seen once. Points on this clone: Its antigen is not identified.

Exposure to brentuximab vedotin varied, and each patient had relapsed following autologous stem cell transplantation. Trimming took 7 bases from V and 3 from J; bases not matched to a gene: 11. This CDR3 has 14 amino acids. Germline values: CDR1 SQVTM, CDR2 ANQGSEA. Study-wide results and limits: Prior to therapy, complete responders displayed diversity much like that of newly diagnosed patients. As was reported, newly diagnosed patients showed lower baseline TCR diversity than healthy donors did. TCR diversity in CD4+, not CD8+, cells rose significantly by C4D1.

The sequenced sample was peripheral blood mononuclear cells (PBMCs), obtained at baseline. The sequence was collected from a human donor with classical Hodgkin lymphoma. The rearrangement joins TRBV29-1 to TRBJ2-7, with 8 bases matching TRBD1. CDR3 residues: CSGSGGQRGYEQYF. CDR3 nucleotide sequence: TGCAGCGGATCAGGGGGCCAGAGAGGCTACGAGCAGTACTTC.